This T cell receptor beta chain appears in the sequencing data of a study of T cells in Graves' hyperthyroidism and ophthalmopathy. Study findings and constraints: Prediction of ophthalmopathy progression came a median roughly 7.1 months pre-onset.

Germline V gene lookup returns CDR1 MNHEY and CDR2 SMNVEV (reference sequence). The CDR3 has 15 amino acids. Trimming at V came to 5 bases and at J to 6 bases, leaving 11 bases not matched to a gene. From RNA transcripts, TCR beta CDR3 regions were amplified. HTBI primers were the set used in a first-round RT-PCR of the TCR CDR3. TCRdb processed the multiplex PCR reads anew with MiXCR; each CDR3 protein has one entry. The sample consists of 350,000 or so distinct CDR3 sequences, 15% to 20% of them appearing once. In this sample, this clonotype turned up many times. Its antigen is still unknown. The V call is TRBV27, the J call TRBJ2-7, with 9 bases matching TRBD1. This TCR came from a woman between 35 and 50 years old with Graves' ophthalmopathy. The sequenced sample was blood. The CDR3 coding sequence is TGTGCCAGCAGTAAGCCCGGGACAGGGTCCCTCGAGCAGTACTTC. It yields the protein CASSKPGTGSLEQYF.